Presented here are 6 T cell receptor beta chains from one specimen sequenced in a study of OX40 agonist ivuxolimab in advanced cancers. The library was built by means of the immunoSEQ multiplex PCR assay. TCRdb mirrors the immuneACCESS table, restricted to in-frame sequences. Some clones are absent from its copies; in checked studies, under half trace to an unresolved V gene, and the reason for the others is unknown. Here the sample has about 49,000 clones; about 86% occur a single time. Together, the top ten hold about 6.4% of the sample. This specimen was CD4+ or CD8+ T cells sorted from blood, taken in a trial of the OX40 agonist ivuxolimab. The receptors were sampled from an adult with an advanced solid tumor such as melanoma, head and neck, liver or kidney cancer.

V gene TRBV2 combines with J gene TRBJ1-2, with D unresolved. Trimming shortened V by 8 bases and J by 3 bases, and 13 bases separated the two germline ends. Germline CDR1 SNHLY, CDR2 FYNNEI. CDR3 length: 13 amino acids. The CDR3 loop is CASPRRTDYGYTF. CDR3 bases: TGTGCCAGCCCCCGCAGGACCGACTATGGCTACACCTTC.

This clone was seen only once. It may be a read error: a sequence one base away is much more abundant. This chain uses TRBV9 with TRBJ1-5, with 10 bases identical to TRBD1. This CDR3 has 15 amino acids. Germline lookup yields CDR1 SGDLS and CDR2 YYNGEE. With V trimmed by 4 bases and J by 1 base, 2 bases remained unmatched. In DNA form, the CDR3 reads TGTGCCAGCAGCCCGGGACAGGGGAGCAATCAGCCCCAGCATTTT. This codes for CASSPGQGSNQPQHF.

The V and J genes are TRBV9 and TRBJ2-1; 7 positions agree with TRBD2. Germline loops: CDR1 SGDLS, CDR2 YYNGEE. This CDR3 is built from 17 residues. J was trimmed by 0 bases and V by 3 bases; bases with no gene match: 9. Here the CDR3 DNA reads TGTGCCAGCAGCGCAACGGGACTACCGAGCTCCTACAATGAGCAGTTCTTC. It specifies CASSATGLPSSYNEQFF.

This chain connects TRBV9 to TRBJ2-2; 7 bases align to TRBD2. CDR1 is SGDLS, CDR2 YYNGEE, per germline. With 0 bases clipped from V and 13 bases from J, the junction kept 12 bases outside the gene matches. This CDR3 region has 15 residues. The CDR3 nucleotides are TGTGCCAGCAGCGTAGGGGATCCGGGGGGATTAGGGCTGTTTTTT. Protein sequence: CASSVGDPGGLGLFF.

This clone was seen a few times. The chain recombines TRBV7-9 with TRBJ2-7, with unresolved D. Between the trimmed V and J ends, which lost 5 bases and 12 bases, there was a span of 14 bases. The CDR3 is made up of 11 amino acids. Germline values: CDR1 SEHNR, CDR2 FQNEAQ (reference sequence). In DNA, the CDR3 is TGTGCCAGCAGCCCCGGTGGAGAACGGTACTTC. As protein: CASSPGGERYF.

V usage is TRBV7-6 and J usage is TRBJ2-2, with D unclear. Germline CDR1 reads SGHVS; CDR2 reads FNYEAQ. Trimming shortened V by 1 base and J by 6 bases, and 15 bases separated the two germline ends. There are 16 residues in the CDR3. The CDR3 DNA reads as TGTGCCAGCAGCTTAGAGACCGCTCGGTTTCCCGGGGAGCTGTTTTTT. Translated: CASSLETARFPGELFF.